These T cell receptor beta chains were read from a single sample in a study of blood T cells in healthy people across ages. TCRdb called the 5' RACE reads again in MiXCR, with one record for every CDR3 protein. The sample lists about 1,400,000 distinct CDR3 sequences; around 59% were seen once. The sequencing sample was made of blood. The receptors originated from a man younger than 35 in good health. The CDR3 runs from the conserved cysteine through the conserved F or W. The order of the fields is D gene, V gene, J gene, clone size, CDR3 protein, CDR3 DNA. The D gene is left open where the match is weak. Not all rows give a size; the values are once, few, many and, for expanded clones, a class.

d_call: .
v_call: TRBV6-5
j_call: TRBJ1-1
clone_size: .
cdr3_aa: CASSPGGGTTEAFF
cdr3_nt: TGTGCCAGCAGTCCCGGGGGAGGGACAACTGAAGCTTTCTTT

d_call: TRBD2
v_call: TRBV18
j_call: TRBJ2-7
clone_size: few
cdr3_aa: CASSPGTRAYEQYF
cdr3_nt: TGTGCCAGCTCACCAGGGACTAGGGCCTACGAGCAGTACTTC

d_call: TRBD2
v_call: TRBV20-1
j_call: TRBJ2-7
clone_size: .
cdr3_aa: CSARRLAGAPGRYYEQYF
cdr3_nt: TGCAGTGCTAGGAGACTAGCGGGAGCCCCTGGTCGATACTACGAGCAGTACTTC

d_call: .
v_call: TRBV2
j_call: TRBJ2-3
clone_size: .
cdr3_aa: CASSGGHTDTQYF
cdr3_nt: TGTGCCAGCAGTGGGGGTCACACAGATACGCAGTATTTT

d_call: TRBD1
v_call: TRBV27
j_call: TRBJ2-1
clone_size: .
cdr3_aa: CASSIGQGAVDEQFF
cdr3_nt: TGTGCCAGCAGTATCGGACAGGGGGCCGTCGATGAGCAGTTCTTC

d_call: .
v_call: TRBV29-1
j_call: TRBJ2-1
clone_size: .
cdr3_aa: CSLSPKGRATNEQFF
cdr3_nt: TGCAGCCTCTCCCCCAAAGGGCGAGCTACGAATGAGCAGTTCTTC

d_call: .
v_call: TRBV10-3
j_call: TRBJ1-2
clone_size: .
cdr3_aa: CAISGDFNYGYTF
cdr3_nt: TGTGCCATCAGCGGGGATTTTAACTATGGCTACACCTTC

d_call: .
v_call: TRBV12-3/TRBV12-4
j_call: TRBJ2-7
clone_size: few
cdr3_aa: CASSTSRKAFYEQYF
cdr3_nt: TGTGCCAGCAGTACCTCGAGGAAGGCATTCTACGAGCAGTACTTC

d_call: TRBD1
v_call: TRBV5-1
j_call: TRBJ2-5
clone_size: few
cdr3_aa: CASSLEGTGRETQYF
cdr3_nt: TGCGCCAGCAGCTTGGAGGGGACAGGAAGAGAGACCCAGTACTTC

d_call: .
v_call: TRBV15
j_call: TRBJ2-3
clone_size: .
cdr3_aa: CATSKGGSTDTQYF
cdr3_nt: TGTGCCACCAGCAAGGGGGGTAGCACAGATACGCAGTATTTT

d_call: TRBD1
v_call: TRBV7-9
j_call: TRBJ1-1
clone_size: .
cdr3_aa: CASSLVAGTGTEAFF
cdr3_nt: TGTGCCAGCAGCTTAGTTGCAGGGACAGGCACTGAAGCTTTCTTT

d_call: .
v_call: TRBV11-2
j_call: TRBJ1-1
clone_size: .
cdr3_aa: CASSAPYSEAFF
cdr3_nt: TGTGCCAGCAGCGCCCCCTACAGTGAAGCTTTCTTT

d_call: .
v_call: TRBV27
j_call: TRBJ2-7
clone_size: .
cdr3_aa: CASSLVGPSSEQYF
cdr3_nt: TGTGCCAGCAGTCTGGTGGGCCCGTCTAGTGAGCAGTACTTC

d_call: TRBD2
v_call: TRBV15
j_call: TRBJ2-1
clone_size: .
cdr3_aa: CATSELDPGLAGYNEQFF
cdr3_nt: TGTGCCACCAGCGAACTAGACCCGGGACTAGCGGGATACAATGAGCAGTTCTTC

d_call: TRBD1
v_call: TRBV5-1
j_call: TRBJ2-3
clone_size: .
cdr3_aa: CASSAGTGESTDTQYF
cdr3_nt: TGCGCCAGCAGTGCCGGAACAGGGGAGAGCACAGATACGCAGTATTTT

d_call: .
v_call: TRBV10-3
j_call: TRBJ2-7
clone_size: few
cdr3_aa: CAISESGERSYEQYF
cdr3_nt: TGTGCCATCAGTGAGTCGGGGGAGCGGTCCTACGAGCAGTACTTC

d_call: .
v_call: TRBV28
j_call: TRBJ1-1
clone_size: .
cdr3_aa: CASSLRGYRAEAFF
cdr3_nt: TGTGCCAGCAGTCTCAGGGGATATAGGGCTGAAGCTTTCTTT

d_call: TRBD2
v_call: TRBV9
j_call: TRBJ2-4
clone_size: few
cdr3_aa: CASNVGGVKNIQYF
cdr3_nt: TGTGCCAGCAATGTGGGGGGGGTCAAAAACATTCAGTACTTC

d_call: .
v_call: TRBV5-1
j_call: TRBJ2-2
clone_size: .
cdr3_aa: CASSLNGGGVTGELFF
cdr3_nt: TGCGCCAGCAGCTTGAACGGAGGAGGGGTTACCGGGGAGCTGTTTTTT

d_call: .
v_call: TRBV9
j_call: TRBJ2-1
clone_size: .
cdr3_aa: CASSAKDNEQFF
cdr3_nt: TGTGCCAGCAGCGCCAAGGACAATGAGCAGTTCTTC